These 8 T cell receptor beta chains share one sample of origin, sequenced in a study of OX40 agonist ivuxolimab in advanced cancers. Profiled with immunoSEQ multiplex PCR; TCRdb holds only in-frame clones, not every one. The sample holds almost 85,000 clones; approximately 95% are singletons and the top ten take about 11%. Sequences were derived from CD4+ or CD8+ T cells sorted from blood, sampled in a trial of the OX40 agonist ivuxolimab. These receptors were obtained from an adult with an advanced solid tumor such as melanoma, head and neck, liver or kidney cancer.

The gene calls are TRBV9 and TRBJ2-1, with D unresolved. The V gene's germline CDR1 is SGDLS and CDR2 YYNGEE. The germline V and J ends were trimmed by 4 bases and 6 bases, with 8 bases remaining between them. The CDR3 spans 12 residues. This CDR3 is CASSFRPNEQFF. Written as DNA, the CDR3 is TGTGCCAGCAGCTTCCGTCCCAATGAGCAGTTCTTC.

V is TRBV11-2 and J is TRBJ2-1; maybe TRBD2 (6 bases). The CDR3 spans 17 residues. Trimming took off 7 bases at V and 7 bases at J, with 26 bases between the two ends. The germline CDR1 and CDR2 sequences are SGHAT and FQNNGV. DNA of the CDR3: TGTGCCAGCACCCCGACCCATGGGGGGTCCCTTGGGAATGAGCAGTTCTTC. Translated, it gives CASTPTHGGSLGNEQFF.

This clone was picked up one time. The rearrangement links TRBV4-3 to TRBJ2-5, with 10 positions matching TRBD1. The junction had 14 bases not matched to a gene; V was cut back by 5 bases and J by 5 bases. The CDR3 contains 17 residues. Germline loops: CDR1 LGHNA, CDR2 YSLEER. The CDR3 is CASSKGQGMVEWETQYF. The CDR3 DNA is TGCGCCAGCAGCAAGGGACAGGGGATGGTTGAATGGGAGACCCAGTACTTC.

A single count supports this clone. This rearrangement joins TRBV7-6 to TRBJ2-5; D is possibly TRBD2 (5 bases). CDR1 and CDR2 from the germline V gene are SGHVS and FNYEAQ. V lost 5 bases to trimming and J lost 1 base, with 11 bases between them. The CDR3 extends over 14 amino acids. The CDR3 loop is CASSPRTGQETQYF. DNA for the CDR3: TGTGCCAGCAGCCCCCGGACTGGCCAAGAGACCCAGTACTTC.

This clone was seen just once. The chain joins TRBV7-9 to TRBJ2-7; the D is unclear. The CDR3 spans 13 residues. Trimming removed 5 bases from V and 5 bases from J, with 13 bases in between. Germline V CDR1 and CDR2: SEHNR, FQNEAQ (reference sequence). CDR3 coding DNA: TGTGCCAGCAGCCCTTCTCCTTGGGACGAGCAGTACTTC. Amino acid sequence: CASSPSPWDEQYF.

Concerning this clone: Other DNA sequences in the same sample also yield this CDR3. This chain links TRBV27 with TRBJ2-1; TRBD2 agrees at 10 bases. The germline V gene has CDR1 MNHEY and CDR2 SMNVEV (reference sequence). J was trimmed by 5 bases and V by 2 bases; bases with no gene match: 0. The CDR3 covers 14 residues. This CDR3 is CASSLGLADNEQFF. As DNA, the CDR3 is TGTGCCAGCAGTTTAGGACTAGCGGACAATGAGCAGTTCTTC.

This chain connects TRBV28 to TRBJ2-1; D possibly corresponds to TRBD1 (5 bases). Germline CDR1 and CDR2: MDHEN and SYDVKM. V was trimmed by 6 bases and J by 4 bases, leaving 16 bases between them. The CDR3 is 15 residues long. Written as DNA, the CDR3 is TGTGCCAGCAGCTCAGGGATCTTCTTGTACAATGAGCAGTTCTTC. Translating it yields CASSSGIFLYNEQFF.

This clone was detected once. One base separates it from a far larger clone, so it is likely a read error. The rearrangement uses TRBV7-2 and TRBJ1-2, with a weak D call TRBD1 (5 bases). Per germline, CDR1 SGHTA and CDR2 FQGNSA. This CDR3 spans 15 amino acids. V was cut by 4 bases and J by 9 bases, with 21 bases left in between. The CDR3 DNA follows: TGTGCCAGCAGCTGGGGCGGGGGGTCCCCATATAGCTACACCTTC. Its protein product is CASSWGGGSPYSYTF.